This T cell receptor (beta chain) is from a study of blood T cell repertoires in COVID-19. Study context: COVID-19 samples, acute and convalescent, were from the United States, Italy and Spain. Sample material is recorded as cDNA or gDNA derived from T cells, B-cell-depleted T cells, or PBMCs.

The V gene end was trimmed by 3 bases and the J gene end by 1 base; junction bases not matched to a gene: 5. The CDR3 is 17 residues long. CDR1 MNHNS and CDR2 SASEGT come from the germline V gene. TCRdb's table, derived via immunoSEQ multiplex PCR, lists solely in-frame clones and lacks some. The sample has some 14,000 clones; 70% to 90% are singletons. The chain combines TRBV6-1 with TRBJ2-5, with TRBD2 identical over 13 bases. The source material was peripheral blood. The TCR comes from a man aged 40-50 years with active or convalescent COVID-19. The CDR3 DNA sequence: TGTGCCAGCAGTGATCCGGGACTAGCGGGGTTCCAAGAGACCCAGTACTTC. Amino acid sequence: CASSDPGLAGFQETQYF.